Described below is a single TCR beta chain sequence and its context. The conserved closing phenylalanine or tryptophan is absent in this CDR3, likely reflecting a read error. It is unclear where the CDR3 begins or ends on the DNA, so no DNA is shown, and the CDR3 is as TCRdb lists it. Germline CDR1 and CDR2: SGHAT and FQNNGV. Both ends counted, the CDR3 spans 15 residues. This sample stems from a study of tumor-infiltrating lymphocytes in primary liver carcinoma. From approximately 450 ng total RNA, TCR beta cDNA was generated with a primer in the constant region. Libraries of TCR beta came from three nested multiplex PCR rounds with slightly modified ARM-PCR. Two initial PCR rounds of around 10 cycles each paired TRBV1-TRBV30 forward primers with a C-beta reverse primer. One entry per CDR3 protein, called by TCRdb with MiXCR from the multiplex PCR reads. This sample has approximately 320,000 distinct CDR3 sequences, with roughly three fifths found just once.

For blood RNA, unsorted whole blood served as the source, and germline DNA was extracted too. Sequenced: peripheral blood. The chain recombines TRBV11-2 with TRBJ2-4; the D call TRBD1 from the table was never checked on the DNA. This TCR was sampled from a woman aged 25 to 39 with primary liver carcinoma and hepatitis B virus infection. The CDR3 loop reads CASSTPTGIVYIQYS.